Listed here are 11 T cell receptor beta chains from one sample, sequenced in a study of T-cell reconstitution after alpha-beta-depleted transplantation in children. The TCRbeta library was prepared with unique molecular identifiers. TCRdb reprocessed the PCR reads via MiXCR and lists one record per CDR3 protein. This sample has approximately 800,000 distinct CDR3 sequences, with about 15% found just once. The source material was PBMCs, mostly from graft donor cells, sampled 360 days after TCRalphabeta/CD19-depleted stem cell transplant. These receptors all stem from a male patient younger than 18 who had a stem cell transplant for acute lymphoblastic leukemia, so the T cells may come from the graft donor.

This clonotype showed up just a few times. The chain has TRBV7-2 and TRBJ2-3; 9 bases fit TRBD2. Germline loops: CDR1 SGHTA, CDR2 FQGNSA. The ends lost 3 bases at V and 4 bases at J; junction bases unmatched: 5. This CDR3 region has 15 residues. The CDR3 DNA follows: TGTGCCAGCAGCTTTAGCGGGAGTTTAGCAGATACGCAGTATTTT. Its translation: CASSFSGSLADTQYF.

This rearrangement joins TRBV7-6 to TRBJ1-3; no definite D call. CDR1 and CDR2 (germline): SGHVS, FNYEAQ. With 1 base removed from V and 7 bases from J, the gap between germline ends came to 8 bases. The CDR3 covers 13 residues. The CDR3 here is CASSLGVRNTIYF. The CDR3 DNA follows: TGTGCCAGCAGCTTAGGGGTCCGGAACACCATATATTTT.

This clonotype was seen at least ten times. The junction and the germline gene differ at one end; a read error may be behind it. The chain is built from TRBV5-1 and TRBJ2-5; D might be TRBD2 (5 bases). The CDR3 runs to 15 residues. Looked up from germline, CDR1 is SGHRS and CDR2 is YFSETQ. The CDR3 here is CASSFGLAGVETQYF. In DNA form, the CDR3 reads TGTGCCAGCAGTTTCGGCCTAGCTGGGGTAGAGACCCAGTACTTC.

This clonotype was found a few times. The rearrangement links TRBV12-3 or TRBV12-4 to TRBJ2-2; TRBD1 agrees at 7 bases. CDR3 length equals 13 residues. Losses at the gene ends were 11 bases for V and 1 base for J; bases not matched to a gene: 4. The CDR3 loop reads CAFRQGNTGELFF. The CDR3 bases are TGTGCCTTCAGACAGGGGAACACCGGGGAGCTGTTTTTT.

This rearrangement joins TRBV28 to TRBJ2-6; D possibly corresponds to TRBD1 (7 bases). CDR3 length: 18 amino acids. Trimming shortened V by 5 bases and J by 1 base, and 18 bases separated the two germline ends. Per germline, CDR1 MDHEN and CDR2 SYDVKM. CDR3 sequence: CASSGVTGRWSGANVLTF. In DNA, the CDR3 is TGTGCCAGCAGTGGAGTGACAGGGAGGTGGTCTGGGGCCAACGTCCTGACTTTC.

The chain carries TRBV9 and TRBJ2-2; 8 bases line up with TRBD2. Germline assignment: CDR1 SGDLS and CDR2 YYNGEE. Trimming took 0 bases from V and 6 from J; bases not matched to a gene: 19. CDR3 length: 20 residues. CDR3 sequence: CASSVAAFFPGGRLAGELFF. As DNA, the CDR3 is TGTGCCAGCAGCGTAGCCGCTTTCTTCCCGGGGGGGCGTTTGGCCGGGGAGCTGTTTTTT.

The rearrangement joins TRBV20-1 to TRBJ2-3, with D perhaps assigned TRBD1 or TRBD2 (6 bases each). Germline CDR1 DFQATT, CDR2 SNEGSKA (reference sequence). The ends were cut back, 3 bases at V and 2 bases at J, with 12 bases in the middle. The CDR3 covers 14 residues. The CDR3 here is CSASRGRDTDTQYF. CDR3 DNA sequence: TGCAGTGCTAGTCGGGGGCGGGACACAGATACGCAGTATTTT.

Ten or more counts support this clonotype. The chain joins TRBV2 to TRBJ2-1, with 7 bases that match TRBD2. The CDR3 consists of 13 residues. Losses at the gene ends were 11 bases for V and 6 bases for J; bases not matched to a gene: 10. In germline, CDR1 is SNHLY, CDR2 FYNNEI. The CDR3: CAGAGTTGNEQFF. The CDR3 nucleotides are TGTGCCGGCGCCGGGACTACCGGCAATGAGCAGTTCTTC.

J is TRBJ2-7 and V is TRBV5-4; 9 bases are a match to TRBD1. CDR3 length equals 14 residues. Losses at the gene ends were 9 bases for V and 6 bases for J; bases not matched to a gene: 13. In germline, CDR1 is SGHNT, CDR2 YYREEE (reference sequence). The DNA of the CDR3 is TGTGCCACTAAGCCGGGACAGGGTTGGTCCGAGCAGTACTTC. This translates into CATKPGQGWSEQYF.

This clonotype came up a few times. The genes are TRBV21-1 and TRBJ2-1; the tabulated D call, TRBD1, remains unverified against the DNA. TRBV21-1 is flagged as a pseudogene. This CDR3 comprises 16 residues. CDR3 DNA sequence: TGTGCCAGCAGCAACGGTAGGGACAAAACCAACAATGAGCAGTTCTTC. Translation gives CASSNGRDKTNNEQFF.

The V call is TRBV27, the J call TRBJ2-2; the D is unclear. Germline V lookup: CDR1 MNHEY, CDR2 SMNVEV (reference sequence). V was clipped by 3 bases and J by 3 bases, with 8 bases between them. The length of the CDR3 is 14 residues. The CDR3 coding sequence is TGTGCCAGCAGTTTTAACGGATACACCGGGGAGCTGTTTTTT. It is translated as CASSFNGYTGELFF.